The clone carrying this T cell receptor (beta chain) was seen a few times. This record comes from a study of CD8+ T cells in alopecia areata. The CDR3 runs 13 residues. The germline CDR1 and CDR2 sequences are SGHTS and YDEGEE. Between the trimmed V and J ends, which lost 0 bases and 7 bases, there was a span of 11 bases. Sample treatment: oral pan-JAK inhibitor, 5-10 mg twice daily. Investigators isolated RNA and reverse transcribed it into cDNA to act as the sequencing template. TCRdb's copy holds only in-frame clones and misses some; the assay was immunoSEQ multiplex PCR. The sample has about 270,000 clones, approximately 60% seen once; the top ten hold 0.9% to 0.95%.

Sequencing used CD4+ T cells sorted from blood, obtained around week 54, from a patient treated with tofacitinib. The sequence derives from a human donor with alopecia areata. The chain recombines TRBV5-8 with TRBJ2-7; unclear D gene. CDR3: CASSLAGTEEQYF. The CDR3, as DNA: TGTGCCAGCAGCTTGGCCGGCACGGAAGAGCAGTACTTC.